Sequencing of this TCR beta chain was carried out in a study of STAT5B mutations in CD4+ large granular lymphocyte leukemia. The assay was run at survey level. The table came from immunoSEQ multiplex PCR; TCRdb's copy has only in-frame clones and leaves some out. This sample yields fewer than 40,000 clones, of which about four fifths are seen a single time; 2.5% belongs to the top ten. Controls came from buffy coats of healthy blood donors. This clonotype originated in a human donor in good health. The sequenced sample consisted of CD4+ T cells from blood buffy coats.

Here the CDR3 reads CASSIRQGSYEQYF. CDR3 coding DNA: TGTGCCAGTAGTATAAGACAGGGGTCGTACGAGCAGTACTTC. The genes are TRBV19 and TRBJ2-7, with TRBD1 matching 8 bases. Losses at the gene ends were 2 bases for V and 4 bases for J; bases not matched to a gene: 4. The CDR3 has 14 amino acids. Germline lookup yields CDR1 LNHDA and CDR2 SQIVND (reference sequence). Filled out from reference TRBV19 and TRBJ2-7, the complete variable domain reads DGGITQSPKYLFRKEGQNVTLSCEQNLNHDAMYWYRQDPGQGLRLIYYSQIVNDFQKGDIAEGYSVSREKKESFPLTVTSAQKNPTAFYLCASSIRQGSYEQYFGPGTRLTVT.